This T cell receptor beta chain was identified during a study of cytomegalovirus exposure and HLA in healthy donors. The germline CDR1 and CDR2 sequences are MNHNS and SASEGT. The CDR3 has 20 amino acids. The ends lost 2 bases at V and 0 bases at J; junction bases unmatched: 12. Participants comprised healthy donors of bone marrow. PCR employed 60 Vbeta and 13 Jbeta primers. Using immunoSEQ multiplex PCR, the repertoire was profiled, and TCRdb retains in-frame clones only, with some absent. The data hold fewer than 80,000 clones, with roughly 74% observed a single time. The sample consisted of PBMCs. J is TRBJ2-2 and V is TRBV6-1, with 10 bases identical to TRBD2. The TCR originated in a woman aged 60-70 years in good health and CMV-seropositive. CDR3 protein: CASSESPLAGAPPNTGELFF. The CDR3 nucleotides read TGTGCCAGCAGTGAAAGCCCCCTAGCGGGAGCTCCCCCGAACACCGGGGAGCTGTTTTTT.